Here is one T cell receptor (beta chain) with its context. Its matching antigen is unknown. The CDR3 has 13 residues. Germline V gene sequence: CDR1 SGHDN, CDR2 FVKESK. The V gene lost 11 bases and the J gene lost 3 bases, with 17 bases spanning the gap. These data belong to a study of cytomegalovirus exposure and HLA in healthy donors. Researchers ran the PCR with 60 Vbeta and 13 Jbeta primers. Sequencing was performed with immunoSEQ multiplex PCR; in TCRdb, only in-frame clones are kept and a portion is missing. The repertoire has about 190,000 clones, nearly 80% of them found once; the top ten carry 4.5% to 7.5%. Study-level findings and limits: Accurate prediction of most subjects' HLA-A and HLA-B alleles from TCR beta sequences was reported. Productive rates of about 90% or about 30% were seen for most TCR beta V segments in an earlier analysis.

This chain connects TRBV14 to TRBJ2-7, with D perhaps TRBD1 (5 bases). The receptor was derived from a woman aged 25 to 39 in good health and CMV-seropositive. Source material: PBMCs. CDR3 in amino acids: CASGRQGLYEQYF. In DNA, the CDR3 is TGTGCCTCCGGCCGCCAGGGCCTCTACGAGCAGTACTTC.